This entry lists 10 T cell receptor beta chains sequenced from one sample in a study of glioma-infiltrating T cells after dendritic cell vaccination. Profiled with immunoSEQ multiplex PCR; TCRdb holds only in-frame clones, not every one. The sample holds 90,000 to 110,000 clones; around 87% are singletons and the top ten take over 2.5%. The time point is: after dendritic cell vaccination, including at tumor progression/relapse. The sample consisted of blood, taken after dendritic cell vaccination. The receptors come from a human donor with glioblastoma.

Notes on this clone: The identical CDR3 is also encoded by other nucleotide sequences in the sample. The chain recombines TRBV19 with TRBJ2-7; TRBD2 matches at 13 bases. The V segment lost 1 base and the J segment 3 bases; nucleotides outside the gene matches: 0. The CDR3 covers 15 residues. CDR1 is LNHDA, CDR2 SQIVND, per germline (reference sequence). The chain's CDR3 is CASSIGTSGSYEQYF. The CDR3 DNA is TGTGCCAGTAGTATAGGGACTAGCGGGAGCTACGAGCAGTACTTC.

The rearrangement joins TRBV19 to TRBJ2-2; 9 nucleotides agree with TRBD2. V shed 7 bases and J 6 bases; nucleotides not matched to a gene: 12. The CDR3 totals 16 residues. Germline CDR1 LNHDA, CDR2 SQIVND (reference sequence). In nucleotides, the CDR3 is TGTGCCAGTACCCCAACGAGCGGGGGGCGGTCCGGGGAGCTGTTTTTT. Residues: CASTPTSGGRSGELFF.

The J gene is TRBJ2-7, the V gene TRBV10-1; the D is unclear. CDR1 WNHNN and CDR2 SYGVQD come from the germline V gene (reference sequence). This CDR3 comprises 13 residues. The V end was cut by 3 bases, the J end by 2 bases, with 8 bases between. The CDR3 nucleotides read TGCGCCAGCAGTGAAAACAGCCCCTACGAGCAGTACTTC. The encoded protein is CASSENSPYEQYF.

The chain uses TRBV2 and TRBJ2-1, with TRBD2 matching over 11 bases. Germline lookup yields CDR1 SNHLY and CDR2 FYNNEI. This CDR3 is 14 amino acids long. V lost 2 bases, J lost 8 bases, and 2 bases stayed unmatched. This CDR3 is CASSETTSGDEQFF. The CDR3 DNA follows: TGTGCCAGCAGTGAAACGACTAGCGGGGATGAGCAGTTCTTC.

The chain employs TRBV4-1 and TRBJ1-6; TRBD1 might be the D (6 bases). CDR1 is MGHRA, CDR2 YSYEKL, per germline. Trimming removed 4 bases from V and 3 bases from J, with 13 bases in between. The CDR3 consists of 16 residues. In nucleotides, the CDR3 is TGCGCCAGCAGCCCGGGACAACTCAGCTATAATTCACCCCTCCACTTT. Its protein product is CASSPGQLSYNSPLHF.

The rearrangement uses TRBV6-1 and TRBJ2-2; 11 bases line up with TRBD2. V gave up 5 bases and J gave up 4 bases; unmatched junction bases: 3. The germline gives CDR1 MNHNS, CDR2 SASEGT. The CDR3 length is 15 residues. The CDR3 bases are TGTGCCAGCAGTCCGACTAGCGGGATCACCGGGGAGCTGTTTTTT. Protein sequence: CASSPTSGITGELFF.

The chain joins TRBV5-1 to TRBJ2-1, with 8 bases identical to TRBD1. The CDR3 runs 13 residues. Trimming took 0 bases from V and 7 from J; bases not matched to a gene: 0. Looked up from germline, CDR1 is SGHRS and CDR2 is YFSETQ. CDR3 sequence reads: CASSLGTGNEQFF. CDR3 nucleotides: TGCGCCAGCAGCTTGGGGACAGGGAATGAGCAGTTCTTC.

This chain links TRBV18 with TRBJ2-7; TRBD1 agrees at 9 bases. Germline V gives CDR1 KGHSH, CDR2 LQKENI. V trimming: 0 bases; J trimming: 8 bases; junction bases outside the gene matches: 8. The CDR3 totals 15 residues. The CDR3 loop is CASSPPVDRGFKQYF. In nucleotides, the CDR3 is TGTGCCAGCTCACCACCGGTGGACAGGGGTTTTAAGCAGTACTTC.

The J gene is TRBJ1-3, the V gene TRBV12-5; 8 bases map to TRBD1. V was clipped by 2 bases and J by 8 bases; unmatched bases: 17. Looked up from germline, CDR1 is LGHNT and CDR2 is FRNRAP. This CDR3 region has 18 residues. As DNA, the CDR3 is TGTGCTAGTGGTTTGATCAGGACAGGGAACAGCCAGGGCGACACCATATATTTT. The encoded protein is CASGLIRTGNSQGDTIYF.

This chain links TRBV11-2 with TRBJ2-7, with TRBD2 identical over 8 bases. Trimming at V came to 1 base and at J to 5 bases, leaving 13 bases not matched to a gene. Per germline, CDR1 SGHAT and CDR2 FQNNGV. This CDR3 comprises 17 residues. As DNA, the CDR3 is TGTGCCAGCAGCTTAGGCCCCTCTCCTAGCGGGCCTAACGAGCAGTACTTC. The encoded protein is CASSLGPSPSGPNEQYF.